The 12 T cell receptor beta chains listed next were all sequenced from one sample in a study of post-analysis software for immune sequencing data. Prepared TCR beta cDNA libraries contained unique molecular identifiers. TCRdb re-called the PCR reads with MiXCR, one entry per CDR3 protein. The repertoire includes 150,000 to 200,000 distinct CDR3 sequences, approximately 35% of them detected once, and over 25% sits in the top ten. The specimen comprised blood, sampled after autologous hematopoietic stem cell transplantation. These receptors all come from a girl under 18 with multiple sclerosis.

The sample holds many counts of this clonotype. The chain has TRBV5-4 and TRBJ2-1; D remains ambiguous. This CDR3 comprises 13 residues. In germline, CDR1 is SGHNT, CDR2 YYREEE (reference sequence). V was trimmed by 0 bases and J by 12 bases, leaving 13 bases between them. This CDR3 is CASSLELVAGQFF. The CDR3 DNA reads as TGTGCCAGCAGCTTGGAATTAGTGGCTGGGCAGTTCTTC.

The chain has TRBV7-6 and TRBJ2-7, with D unclear. The CDR3 loop spans 13 amino acids. Germline V gene sequence: CDR1 SGHVS, CDR2 FNYEAQ. The ends were cut back, 2 bases at V and 3 bases at J, with 8 bases in the middle. The CDR3 sequence is CASSLTDYYEQYF. The CDR3 DNA reads TGTGCCAGCAGCTTAACGGATTACTACGAGCAGTACTTC.

The genes are TRBV11-2 and TRBJ2-3; TRBD1 agrees at 10 bases. Trimming cost V 0 bases and J 6 bases; bases outside gene matches: 9. The V gene's germline CDR1 is SGHAT and CDR2 FQNNGV. The CDR3 extends over 17 amino acids. The CDR3 spells CASSLDTDRGRMDTQYF. DNA for the CDR3: TGTGCCAGCAGCTTAGATACGGACAGGGGGAGAATGGATACGCAGTATTTT.

The chain couples TRBV12-3 or TRBV12-4 to TRBJ1-4; 9 bases align to TRBD1. This CDR3 region has 14 residues. After removal of 6 bases from V and 7 bases from J, the junction contained 6 bases not matched to a gene. The DNA for the CDR3 is TGTGCCAGCAGGAAACAGGGGGCGGGTGAAAAACTGTTTTTT. Amino acids: CASRKQGAGEKLFF.

J is TRBJ2-4 and V is TRBV6-5; D is possibly TRBD2 (6 bases). The length of the CDR3 is 15 residues. Germline V CDR1 and CDR2: MNHEY, SVGAGI. V lost 5 bases and J 5 bases, leaving 16 bases between the germline ends. The CDR3 DNA reads TGTGCCAGCAGTCCGTGGAGTAGCGGACAAAACATTCAGTACTTC. This translates into CASSPWSSGQNIQYF.

This clonotype was observed a few times. This chain uses TRBV20-1 with TRBJ2-3; 9 bases align to TRBD2. This CDR3 has 16 amino acids. V lost 5 bases and J lost 2; bases outside the gene matches: 11. The germline V gene encodes CDR1 DFQATT and CDR2 SNEGSKA (reference sequence). CDR3 DNA: TGCAGTGCTCGAAAACCAGCGGGAGGCTACACAGATACGCAGTATTTT. This gives the protein CSARKPAGGYTDTQYF.

This clonotype was recorded a few times. The V gene is TRBV28, the J gene TRBJ2-1, with D possibly matching TRBD1 (6 bases). Deletions cut 4 bases from V and 3 bases from J, with 19 bases between. CDR1 is MDHEN, CDR2 SYDVKM, per germline. The CDR3 sequence is 17 residues long. CDR3 sequence: CASSYNPKGEIYNEQFF. For the CDR3, the DNA is TGTGCCAGCAGTTACAATCCTAAGGGGGAGATCTACAATGAGCAGTTCTTC.

The chain couples TRBV20-1 to TRBJ2-7; 9 nucleotides match TRBD2. This CDR3 is 15 amino acids long. V lost 0 bases, J lost 3 bases, and 6 bases stayed unmatched. CDR1 and CDR2 from the germline V gene are DFQATT and SNEGSKA (reference sequence). CDR3 loop: CSARDPAGGLYEQYF. DNA for the CDR3: TGCAGTGCTAGAGATCCAGCGGGGGGCCTCTACGAGCAGTACTTC.

A few counts support this clonotype. The V call is TRBV7-9, the J call TRBJ2-3, with 7 bases that match TRBD1. The length of the CDR3 is 13 residues. The trim removed 5 bases at V and 2 bases at J, leaving 1 base unmatched. The germline V gene encodes CDR1 SEHNR and CDR2 FQNEAQ (reference sequence). This CDR3 reads CASSKGATDTQYF. CDR3 DNA: TGTGCCAGCAGCAAGGGGGCCACAGATACGCAGTATTTT.

This clonotype has just a few counts. The CDR3 coding sequence is TGCAGTGTTTGTTTCGGGCGGGAGGGCCTCACAGATACGCAGTATTTT. It is translated as CSVCFGREGLTDTQYF. The chain carries TRBV20-1 and TRBJ2-3, with 9 bases identical to TRBD2. CDR3 size: 16 residues. The germline V gene encodes CDR1 DFQATT and CDR2 SNEGSKA (reference sequence). V shed 7 bases, J shed 2 bases, and the junction held 13 bases outside the gene matches.

Only a few counts were recorded for this clonotype. This chain connects TRBV7-6 to TRBJ2-3; D may be TRBD2 (5 bases). Germline V gene sequence: CDR1 SGHVS, CDR2 FNYEAQ. This CDR3 is built from 14 residues. Trimming pared 2 bases from V and 2 bases from J, leaving 8 bases between. CDR3 bases: TGTGCCAGCAGCTTATCGGGGAACACAGATACGCAGTATTTT. This codes for CASSLSGNTDTQYF.

The chain couples TRBV6-1 to TRBJ1-6; D is unclear. This CDR3 contains 13 residues. Germline loops: CDR1 MNHNS, CDR2 SASEGT. With 0 bases removed from V and 10 bases from J, the gap between germline ends came to 7 bases. Here the CDR3 reads CASSEAVQSPLHF. The CDR3 DNA follows: TGTGCCAGCAGTGAAGCAGTCCAGTCACCCCTCCACTTT.